This T cell receptor (beta chain) was recorded in a study of beta chain features in type 1 diabetes (dated by TCRdb to 2016 to 2018). Looking at the study overall: No differences in mean age, gender distribution, total cell number or subset yield were found between patients and healthy donors. In the study, recently diagnosed type 1 diabetes patients and matched healthy donors were compared on the TCRB repertoires of their sorted circulating CD4+ T cell subsets. A total of approximately 100,000,000 sorted cells were examined across all samples, and the number of cells per subset was strongly correlated with RNA yield. Naive and central memory subsets were obtained from all 30 or so donors, but regulatory and stem cell-like memory subsets were isolated from only 8 patients and 8 healthy donors.

Including cysteine and phenylalanine, the CDR3 has 13 amino acids. Only CDR3 DNA is held: 39 bases, read in frame from base 1. Reading the germline V gene (reference sequence) gives CDR1 SGHNT and CDR2 YYREEE. Each donor gave one peripheral blood draw, about 110 mL on average, collected into heparinised tubes. A BD FACSAria II was used to sort naive, central memory, regulatory and stem cell-like memory CD4+ T cells with a panel that included CD45RO, CCR7, CD25, CD127, CD95 and CD27. Purity was above 95% for every sorted population. PBMCs were isolated right away by Lymphoprep density gradient centrifugation and were stained directly, without culture. To minimize batch effects, samples were stained and sorted in pairs, one healthy donor with one patient per experiment. The High Capacity cDNA Reverse Transcription Kit was used to reverse transcribe all of the isolated RNA, meaning that expressed TCRB transcripts were what got sequenced. Deep immunoSEQ sequencing was applied to naive, central memory and regulatory T cell samples, giving an average of approximately 4 million total reads per sample. After sorted cells were lysed in RLT buffer, RNA was extracted with DNase-treated RNeasy Micro or Mini kits, with the choice depending on cell number. To prevent cross-contamination, each cell subset was processed individually, whereas patient and healthy donor samples were processed jointly. The immunoSEQ multiplex PCR was used to amplify TCRB sequences from cDNA, generating 87-bp fragments that spanned the CDR3 region. The amplicons were sequenced using the Illumina HiSeq platform. Per the original workflow: Synthetic template baselines were used to correct PCR bias computationally, reads within Hamming distance 2 were collapsed together, and singletons that could not be merged were discarded. Reads were aligned against IMGT to assign V, D and J genes, CDR3 length and insertions or deletions at six rearrangement sites. Within each subset, clonotype counts were normalized to the number of sorted cells before true diversity and Gini coefficients were calculated with the tcR R package. Repertoire sharing was quantified using the overlap coefficient calculated on TCRB nucleotide sequences. TCRdb carries this immuneACCESS record with in-frame sequences only. Its versions omit some clonotypes, under half of them owing to an unresolved V gene in the studies checked, with the rest unexplained. That table gives V, J and clone size, and the DNA gave D and trimming. The sample contains roughly 160,000 clones, roughly 8% of them found a single time. The ten largest clonotypes hold under 0.55% of the sample.

With respect to this clone: Its antigen remains unidentified. The junction and the germline gene differ at one end; a read error may be behind it.

General study outcomes and caveats: Patients with type 1 diabetes made fewer insertions and deleted more nucleotides at VDJ recombination sites, implying thymic rearrangement abnormalities. The naive, central memory and regulatory TCRB repertoires appeared to resemble one another more closely among patients than among healthy donors. PCR may preferentially amplify shorter templates, but because patient and control samples were amplified and corrected together, any resulting skew would affect both groups equally. A moderate but significant shortening of TCRB CDR3 length was observed in type 1 diabetes patients in all four CD4+ subsets. Because small numbers of individuals were included in the HLA sub-analyses, any influence of HLA type on TCRB rearrangement was left unresolved. Sequencing cDNA rather than genomic DNA could over-represent highly expressing activated cells, although activation and CD3 levels did not differ between groups.

The sequence derives from a man aged 18 to 29 with type 1 diabetes. The sequence is built from TRBV5-4 and TRBJ2-7, with TRBD1 matching 9 junction bases. Sequencing was carried out using central memory CD4+ T cells from blood. The DNA sequence is as follows: TGCGCCAGCAGCCATAGACAGGGGGACGAGCAGTACTTC. It translates to CASSHRQGDEQYF.